This T cell receptor (beta chain) was sequenced in a study of T cell responses to AZD1222 COVID-19 vaccine (dated by TCRdb to the early 2020s). For the study in its entirety: AZD1222 recipients whose second dose came at about 4 weeks and those whose second dose came at about 12 weeks were combined into one group, since spike-specific TCR depth and breadth did not differ between the two schedules. Trial participants were enrolled by age into 18-55, 56-69 and 70-plus year subgroups, with 148, 28 and 57 TCR-sequenced participants respectively. TCR sequencing covered 233 trial participants: 207 given two doses of AZD1222 and around 26 given two doses of MenACWY control vaccine.

This specimen's time point label, per the study, means: baseline before first vaccination. Vaccinee samples came from UK trials COV001 and COV002, including a single-blind randomized controlled phase 2/3 trial of AZD1222 (ChAdOx1 nCoV-19) in healthy adults. Trial participant PBMC samples were collected at day 0 and day 28 after the second dose for TCRbeta chain sequencing. The CDR3 has 16 amino acids, counting the end cysteine and phenylalanine. CDR3 DNA only is kept here, 48 bases in frame from base 1. The germline V gene sets CDR1 to LGHNA and CDR2 to YNFKEQ. A distance of 17 bases separates the germline ends of V and J, which lose 0 bases and 6 bases respectively. General study outcomes and caveats: Participants were mostly white British, with more females than males. The authors suggested clonal diversity may have been underestimated. A significant rise in spike-specific TCR breadth and depth was observed after two AZD1222 doses relative to day 0 and relative to MenACWY recipients. The 56-69-year group was small, and its depth increase did not reach significance, likely because of low power. Reportedly, close to half of the unique spike-specific TCRs recognized epitopes lying outside the regions that are mutated in the B.1.351 and B.1.1.7 variants. Because no day 14 peak-response samples were available, the repertoires could be characterized only after the peak T cell response. Only a handful of AZD1222 recipients were SARS-CoV-2 seropositive at baseline, limiting conclusions about previously exposed vaccinees. The vaccine-associated CD4 TCRs covered the entire spike protein, and the dominant responses fell in regions 160-218 and 743-854.

A word on this clone: Its binding antigen is unknown. There are no base qualities to consult, and no much larger clone falls within one base.

The CDR3 regions of human TCRbeta chains were analyzed by immunosequencing. On the authors' methods: TCRs in the repertoires were compared against a reference library of SARS-CoV-2-specific TCRs that had been generated with the MIRA antigen-specificity platform. Breadth meant the fraction of unique TCRs that were SARS-CoV-2-associated, whereas depth meant the fraction of total T cells that were SARS-CoV-2-associated. Each spike-specific TCR was assigned to its reactive spike region and to a CD4 or CD8 class using the MIRA data. Log10-transformed breadth and depth values were compared by one-way ANOVA with Sidak's multiple comparisons tests. TCRdb carries this immuneACCESS record with in-frame sequences only. Its versions omit some clonotypes, under half of them owing to an unresolved V gene in the studies checked, with the rest unexplained. V, J and clone size reflect that table, while D and trimming were determined from the DNA. This sample gives roughly 100,000 clones in total; roughly 90% of them show up just once. The biggest ten clones account for about 5.4% of the sample.

The chain is encoded by TRBV4-2 joined to TRBJ1-2; confidence is insufficient to name the D gene. The specimen was peripheral blood, collected on day 0 of AZD1222 vaccination. The TCR was taken from an adult in good health. The CDR3 protein sequence reads: CASSQDLEQILNGYTF. The DNA sequence follows: TGTGCCAGCAGCCAAGATCTTGAACAGATTCTCAATGGCTACACCTTC.